Below, 6 T cell receptor beta chains from the same sample are listed, as sequenced in a study of cytomegalovirus exposure and HLA in healthy donors. The PCR contained 60 Vbeta and 13 Jbeta primers. Generated by immunoSEQ multiplex PCR, the TCRdb table keeps only in-frame clones and is missing some. The sample has about 120,000 clones, 75% seen once. Sequencing was done on a sample of PBMCs. These receptors were taken from a woman in her forties in good health and CMV-seropositive.

The V call is TRBV9, the J call TRBJ2-1; 7 positions match TRBD2. Trimming cost V 0 bases and J 4 bases; bases outside gene matches: 4. Per germline, CDR1 SGDLS and CDR2 YYNGEE. There are 15 residues in the CDR3. CDR3: CASSVDGRAYNEQFF. The CDR3 DNA sequence: TGTGCCAGCAGCGTAGATGGGAGGGCGTACAATGAGCAGTTCTTC.

This clone was seen a handful of times. This rearrangement joins TRBV7-9 to TRBJ1-4; D perhaps matches TRBD1 (5 bases). Trimming cost V 5 bases and J 4 bases, with 11 bases left between them. Germline CDR1 reads SEHNR; CDR2 reads FQNEAQ (reference sequence). This CDR3 contains 14 residues. CDR3 bases: TGTGCCAGCAGCCCCCGACAGCTTAATGAAAAACTGTTTTTT. It yields the protein CASSPRQLNEKLFF.

The chain uses TRBV4-3 and TRBJ1-1; maybe TRBD1 (6 bases). V was pared by 3 bases and J by 1 base, with 9 bases between. Germline CDR1 is LGHNA and CDR2 is YSLEER. This CDR3 region has 14 residues. In DNA form, the CDR3 reads TGCGCCAGCAGCCACCGGACAGCGAACACTGAAGCTTTCTTT. Translating it yields CASSHRTANTEAFF.

This clone appeared a single time. This rearrangement joins TRBV5-1 to TRBJ2-3; D gene uncertain. The germline V and J ends were trimmed by 2 bases and 8 bases, with 12 bases remaining between them. This CDR3 is built from 13 residues. Germline values: CDR1 SGHRS, CDR2 YFSETQ. The CDR3 DNA sequence: TGCGCCAGCAGCTTTGTCCAGACTGCTACGCAGTATTTT. It encodes CASSFVQTATQYF. The full variable domain, with the rest looked up from reference TRBV5-1 and TRBJ2-3, is KAGVTQTPRYLIKTRGQQVTLSCSPISGHRSVSWYQQTPGQGLQFLFEYFSETQRNKGNFPGRFSGRQFSNSRSEMNVSTLELGDSALYLCASSFVQTATQYFGPGTRLTVL.

This clone turned up a few times. The J gene is TRBJ2-5, the V gene TRBV7-8; 7 nucleotides agree with TRBD2. Germline CDR1 and CDR2: SGHVS and FQNEAQ. V was pared by 1 base and J by 7 bases, with 3 bases of the junction left unmatched. The CDR3 sequence is 13 residues long. CDR3 sequence (DNA): TGTGCCAGCAGCTTAGGGGGGGGTGGGACCCAGTACTTC. The encoded protein is CASSLGGGGTQYF.

The rearrangement uses TRBV5-1 and TRBJ1-5, with D possibly TRBD1 on 5 matching bases. The ends were cut back, 0 bases at V and 1 base at J, with 8 bases in the middle. The germline V gene encodes CDR1 SGHRS and CDR2 YFSETQ. This CDR3 has 15 residues. The CDR3 protein is CASSLAGQSNQPQHF. For the CDR3, the DNA is TGCGCCAGCAGCTTGGCAGGGCAGAGCAATCAGCCCCAGCATTTT.